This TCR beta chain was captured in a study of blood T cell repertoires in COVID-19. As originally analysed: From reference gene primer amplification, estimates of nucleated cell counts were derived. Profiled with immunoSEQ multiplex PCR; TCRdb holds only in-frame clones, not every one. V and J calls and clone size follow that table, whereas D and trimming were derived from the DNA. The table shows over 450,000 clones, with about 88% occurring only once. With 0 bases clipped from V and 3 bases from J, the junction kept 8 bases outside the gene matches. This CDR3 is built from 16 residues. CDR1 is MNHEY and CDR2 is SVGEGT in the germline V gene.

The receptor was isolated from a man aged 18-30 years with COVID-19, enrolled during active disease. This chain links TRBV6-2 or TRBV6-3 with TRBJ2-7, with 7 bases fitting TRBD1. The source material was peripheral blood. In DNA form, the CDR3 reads TGTGCCAGCAGTTACTCGAAATGGACAGGCCTCTACGAGCAGTACTTC. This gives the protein CASSYSKWTGLYEQYF.